This T cell receptor (beta chain) was recovered during a study of OX40 agonist ivuxolimab in advanced cancers. Study-level background: Mean age around 60 years, range about 23 to 80; 82.7% male. One patient with hepatocellular carcinoma and two with cutaneous melanoma, three in all, had partial responses. The study, taken as a whole, reports: The CD4+ and CD8+ T cells in the blood had expanded clonally by week 6 at 0.1 to 3.0 mg/kg.

Sequenced by immunoSEQ multiplex PCR; TCRdb stores in-frame clones only, minus some. The sample has about 36,000 clones, around 77% seen once. A remark on this clone: Its antigen is as yet unknown.

The source was CD4+ or CD8+ T cells sorted from blood, collected in a trial of the OX40 agonist ivuxolimab. The clonotype comes from an adult with an advanced solid tumor such as melanoma, head and neck, liver or kidney cancer.

The CDR3 sequence: CASSFVRDTQYF. CDR3 bases: TGTGCCAGCAGCTTCGTGCGCGATACGCAGTATTTT. The chain has TRBV7-9 and TRBJ2-3, with D hard to call. The CDR3 spans 12 residues. Per the germline V gene, CDR1 is SEHNR and CDR2 is FQNEAQ (reference sequence). Between the trimmed V and J ends, which lost 3 bases and 6 bases, there was a span of 7 bases.